This TCR beta chain was sequenced for a study of shared clonotypes between healthy human individuals (dated by TCRdb to between 2020 and 2021). Broadly, across the study: The cohort included a few men and a couple of women between 18 and 49 years of age. For each donor, CD4 naive and CD4 memory were each run on three plates, CD8 naive on two plates, and CD8 memory on one plate. Leukapheresis yielded between about 0.94 and 8.9 billion PBMCs per donor. The study deeply sequenced blood TCR repertoires of about 5 healthy adults to estimate repertoire size and the extent of clonotype sharing between individuals. Different laboratories and diverse techniques were used to prepare libraries and sequence TCR repertoires, to increase sequencing depth and limit assay-specific biases.

TCR CDR3 regions were amplified from genomic DNA by multiplex PCR using the deep immunoSEQ assay. Genomic DNA extracted from each cell subset was distributed evenly over all wells of several immunoSEQ 96-well plates, and each plate served as one replicate. For sorted subsets, approximately 190 ng genomic DNA, equal to 30,000 or so T cell genomes, was loaded into each replicate PCR. The purified libraries were quantified using a Qubit 3.0 fluorometer, sized with a Bioanalyzer 2100, and then quantified again using the KAPA Library Quantification kit. Each immunoSEQ 96-well plate was sequenced on its own single-read 150-cycle Illumina NextSeq 550 flow cell. Per the source publication's procedure: The immunoSEQ output contained only junctional sequences without quality scores, so filtering could not match that applied to full-length reads. Sequences were annotated with PyIR, a Python wrapper for IgBLAST v1.9, and V/J genes and CDR3 were assigned using IMGT germline references. Any read was removed if the V/J assignment was weak (E-value above 1e-6), the CDR3 was missing, or the read contained stop codons, out-of-frame junctions, or ambiguous translated residues. A V3J clonotype was defined by an identical inferred V gene, J gene, and CDR3 amino acid sequence. The percentage overlap between two repertoires was calculated by dividing the number of shared unique clonotypes by the size of the smaller repertoire. Richness of each repertoire was evaluated using RTK rarefaction, the Chao1 estimator, and Recon v2.1 estimates of unobserved clonotypes. Generation probabilities for all TCRbeta clonotypes obtained by the gDNA method from several donors were computed using OLGA. This is the immuneACCESS table as TCRdb keeps it, with only in-frame sequences that have V and J called. A part of the clones is gone; compared with another copy, unresolved V genes explain less than half, and the rest is unexplained. V and J calls plus clone size are reproduced from that table; the DNA served to infer D and trimming. This sample holds some 900,000 clones; approximately 80% were observed only once. The top ten clonotypes cover approximately 1.5% of the sample.

This clone appeared a few times. Its specific antigen is unknown. Per-base quality was not reported, and no clone a single base away is much larger than it. The donors were healthy, HIV-negative adults who had no recently reported acute infections or vaccinations. Every donor was a Caucasian adult residing in Nashville, Tennessee, USA. CD4+ T cells were enriched through magnetic negative selection, after which naive cells were positively selected on CD45RA and the remaining negative fraction served as the memory subset. Blood was obtained by leukapheresis, after which PBMCs were separated by Ficoll-Histopaque density gradient centrifugation and cryopreserved in liquid nitrogen vapor phase. Analytical flow cytometry was used to check the purity and quantity of each magnetically sorted T cell population. Genomic DNA was isolated from each sorted fraction and quantified by UV absorbance on a Nanodrop 2000c.

The CDR3 numbers 12 residues from cysteine through phenylalanine. This entry keeps only the CDR3 DNA: 36 bases, framed from base 1. The germline V gene sets CDR1 to ENHRY and CDR2 to SYGVKD. V loses 11 bases, J loses 2 bases, and the germline ends lie 13 bases apart. Overall study outcomes, separate from this receptor: Estimated clonotype richness was generally larger for naive than for memory subsets. About 5% of naive CD4, 3% to 3.5% of naive CD8, roughly 2.5% of memory CD4, and approximately 0.39% of memory CD8 clonotypes were shared across a few donors. Because the study included only a small number of donors, the genetic and exposure-history diversity represented was limited. Pairwise subsampling indicated that sequencing depth was expected to affect the degree of clonotype sharing among donors. Rarefaction of sorted-subset datasets indicated incomplete sequencing despite the large sequencing depth. Compared with non-shared clonotypes, the clonotypes found in all four sorted-subset donors had higher generation probabilities. Sampling was restricted to blood, and TCR repertoires in tissue are likely to differ from TCR repertoires in blood.

The sequence came from a man aged 18 to 29 in good health. The sequenced material came from memory CD4+ T cells sorted from blood. The sample's cell subset or site label, decoded: CD45RA-negative fraction. In this chain, TRBV10-3 is recombined with TRBJ2-7; no D gene can be assigned with confidence. The DNA reads TGTGCCTCCGGGTGGGGAACCTACGAGCAGTACTTC. This codes for CASGWGTYEQYF.